The rows below give T cell receptor beta chains drawn from one sample of a study of T cells after yellow fever vaccination. MiXCR, applied by TCRdb to the 5' RACE reads, yields one record per CDR3 protein. The repertoire holds 250,000 to 300,000 distinct CDR3 sequences, with around 4.9% as singletons. The material sequenced was CD4+ T cells sorted from PBMCs, taken on the day of the yellow fever booster vaccination. Receptors were obtained from a man aged 18 to 29 who received the YFV17D yellow fever vaccine. Each CDR3 is given with its conserved first and last residue. D genes are given only for firm matches. Clone size appears in some rows only: once, few, many, or a class for an expanded clone.

V gene	CDR3 length	clone size	D gene	J gene	CDR3 DNA	CDR3 protein
TRBV15	17	many	NA	TRBJ1-5	TGTGCCACCAGCAGAGATGTGGCAGGACCAAGCAATCAGCCCCAGCATTTT	CATSRDVAGPSNQPQHF
TRBV29-1	13	few	NA	TRBJ2-1	TGCAGCGCAAGCGACGTTGTTGGGCGTGGGCAGTTCTTC	CSASDVVGRGQFF
TRBV7-9	13	many	NA	TRBJ1-1	TGTGCCAGCAGCTTAGATGGGGGGACATCAGCTTTCTTT	CASSLDGGTSAFF
TRBV10-3	15	NA	TRBD2	TRBJ2-1	TGTGCCATCAGTGCGGGGACTAGCGGGGGCCATGAGCAGTTCTTC	CAISAGTSGGHEQFF
TRBV30	11	NA	NA	TRBJ2-3	TGTGCCTTGTATCGGGCAGATACGCAGTATTTT	CALYRADTQYF
TRBV20-1	15	NA	NA	TRBJ2-2	TGCAGTGCTCGACGACACCCAACCCACACCGGGGAGCTGTTTTTT	CSARRHPTHTGELFF
TRBV7-9	12	many	NA	TRBJ1-2	TGTGCCAGCAGCGCCGGTAACTATGGCTACACCTTC	CASSAGNYGYTF
TRBV5-1	14	many	NA	TRBJ1-2	TGCGCCAGCAGCTCCCGAGGGGACTTCTATGGCTACACCTTC	CASSSRGDFYGYTF
TRBV9	15	many	TRBD1	TRBJ1-2	TGTGCCAGCAGCGTAGACCCGACAGGGGTTGATGGCTACACCTTC	CASSVDPTGVDGYTF
TRBV19	15	NA	NA	TRBJ1-6	TGTGCCAGTACCCCGGCCCGAGAGTATAATTCACCCCTCCACTTT	CASTPAREYNSPLHF
TRBV7-8	14	many	NA	TRBJ2-1	TGTGCCAGCAGCTTAGAAACACTAAGGGGTGAGCAGTTCTTC	CASSLETLRGEQFF
TRBV5-1	15	many	TRBD2	TRBJ2-1	TGCGCCAGCAGATCTAGCGGGGGGACTTACAATGAGCAGTTCTTC	CASRSSGGTYNEQFF
TRBV27	14	few	NA	TRBJ1-2	TGTGCCAGCAGTTCGATCATACAGGGTCGAGGCTACACCTTC	CASSSIIQGRGYTF
TRBV20-1	14	NA	NA	TRBJ2-1	TGCAGTGCTCCCCGGGCGGGACAGTTCGATGAGCAGTTCTTC	CSAPRAGQFDEQFF
TRBV27	14	few	NA	TRBJ2-7	TGTGCCAGCAGTTTACACAACCCAGTAGACGAGCAGTACTTC	CASSLHNPVDEQYF
TRBV5-4	14	NA	NA	TRBJ1-2	TGTGCCAGCAGCTGGGGGGGGAGGCGTGAGGGCTACACCTTC	CASSWGGRREGYTF
TRBV28	14	few	NA	TRBJ2-3	TGTGCCACCTCCGGGACCCAGGGTACAGATACGCAGTATTTT	CATSGTQGTDTQYF
TRBV11-2	17	many	TRBD2	TRBJ2-3	TGTGCCAGCAGCTTAAATAGCGGGGGTCCCCCGGCAGATACGCAGTATTTT	CASSLNSGGPPADTQYF
TRBV5-5	15	few	TRBD2	TRBJ2-5	TGTGCCAGCAGCACCCACTCTAGCGGACGAGAGACCCAGTACTTC	CASSTHSSGRETQYF
TRBV6-6	12	NA	NA	TRBJ2-7	TGTGCCAGCAGTTACCCCCGACTCGAGCAGTACTTC	CASSYPRLEQYF
TRBV5-6	17	few	TRBD2	TRBJ2-1	TGTGCCAGCAGCTCTGGACTAGCGGGGGGGCAAGGCAATGAGCAGTTCTTC	CASSSGLAGGQGNEQFF
TRBV12-3/TRBV12-4	13	few	NA	TRBJ1-6	TGTGCCAGCAGTTTAAAGCAGCGGTCACCCCTCCACTTT	CASSLKQRSPLHF
TRBV6-2/TRBV6-3	13	few	NA	TRBJ2-3	TGTGCCAGCAGTTATGACGACGGCTATACGCAGTATTTT	CASSYDDGYTQYF
TRBV12-3/TRBV12-4	16	NA	NA	TRBJ2-4	TGTGCCAGCAGTTATCGGGGCGACCTAGCCAAAAACATTCAGTACTTC	CASSYRGDLAKNIQYF
TRBV5-6	15	NA	NA	TRBJ2-2	TGTGCCAGCAGCCCCATTATCCCGAACACCGGGGAGCTGTTTTTT	CASSPIIPNTGELFF
TRBV6-2/TRBV6-3	14	NA	TRBD1	TRBJ1-2	TGTGCCAGCATCACAATGGGACAGTTCTATGGCTACACCTTC	CASITMGQFYGYTF
TRBV5-1	14	few	TRBD1	TRBJ1-4	TGCGCCAGCAATCTGGGACAGGGAGGTGAAAAACTGTTTTTT	CASNLGQGGEKLFF
TRBV27	13	many	TRBD1	TRBJ2-4	TGTGCCAGCAGTCGGACAGGGGGGAACATTCAGTACTTC	CASSRTGGNIQYF
TRBV10-3	14	many	TRBD1	TRBJ2-3	TGTGCCACCACAGGGGATACAGACACAGATACGCAGTATTTT	CATTGDTDTDTQYF
TRBV7-2	15	many	TRBD1	TRBJ2-3	TGTGCCAGCAGCTTAGTAGGCAGGGGGCAAGATACGCAGTATTTT	CASSLVGRGQDTQYF
TRBV29-1	15	few	TRBD1	TRBJ2-6	TGCAGCGTGGGACAGGGAAGCTCTGGGGCCAACGTCCTGACTTTC	CSVGQGSSGANVLTF
TRBV12-3/TRBV12-4	15	NA	NA	TRBJ2-5	TGTGCCAGCAGCCCCTCCGGGACGGTTGGAGAGACCCAGTACTTC	CASSPSGTVGETQYF
TRBV5-4	13	once	NA	TRBJ1-2	TGTGCCAGCAGCTTGGGCAGGGAGGATGGCTACACCTTC	CASSLGREDGYTF
TRBV5-4	13	few	NA	TRBJ2-3	TGTGCCAGCAGCGATAGTGCGGCAGATACGCAGTATTTT	CASSDSAADTQYF
TRBV5-1	14	many	NA	TRBJ2-6	TGCGCCAGCGGCGACAGGTCTGGGGCCAACGTCCTGACTTTC	CASGDRSGANVLTF
TRBV7-2	15	few	TRBD1	TRBJ1-5	TGTGCCAGCAGCACGAGACAGGGGGCGGATCAGCCCCAGCATTTT	CASSTRQGADQPQHF
TRBV12-3/TRBV12-4	18	few	TRBD2	TRBJ2-3	TGTGCCAGCAGTCGGTACCTTCTAGCGGGGGGGCAGACAGATACGCAGTATTTT	CASSRYLLAGGQTDTQYF
TRBV29-1	13	NA	TRBD1	TRBJ1-5	TGCAGCGTTGAACAGGGGGCCGATCAGCCCCAGCATTTT	CSVEQGADQPQHF
TRBV15	13	NA	NA	TRBJ1-1	TGTGCCACTCATAGCTACAGGGAGGGGATGGCTTTCTTT	CATHSYREGMAFF
TRBV7-2	12	many	NA	TRBJ2-5	TGTGCCAGCAGCCCCTTCGTCGGGACCCAGTACTTC	CASSPFVGTQYF
TRBV7-2	16	NA	TRBD1	TRBJ1-2	TGTGCCAGCAGCCCTAGCCCCGGGAACAGGGGATATGGCTACACCTTC	CASSPSPGNRGYGYTF
TRBV3-1	16	NA	NA	TRBJ2-2	TGTGCCAGCAGCCAAGGGTGGGCCAGAAACACCGGGGAGCTGTTTTTT	CASSQGWARNTGELFF
TRBV29-1	15	once	NA	TRBJ2-7	TGCAGCGTTGAAGTTGCAGGAGCCACCTCCTACGAGCAGTACTTC	CSVEVAGATSYEQYF
TRBV4-2	17	few	NA	TRBJ2-3	TGTGCCAGCAGCCAAGATCAGGTGCAAGGGGGCACAGATACGCAGTATTTT	CASSQDQVQGGTDTQYF
TRBV2	11	few	NA	TRBJ2-4	TGTGCCAGCAGGGGCGCAAACATTCAGTACTTC	CASRGANIQYF
TRBV18	14	many	NA	TRBJ1-6	TGTGCCAGCTCATTACAGGGAGTCGGGTCACCCCTCCACTTT	CASSLQGVGSPLHF
TRBV12-3/TRBV12-4	18	NA	NA	TRBJ1-4	TGTGCCAGCAGTTCCGGGGGACCTTCCTCACCGATGGATGAAAAACTGTTTTTT	CASSSGGPSSPMDEKLFF
TRBV20-1	14	NA	NA	TRBJ2-3	TGCAGTGCTAGAGGCGTGACGGGCACAGATACGCAGTATTTT	CSARGVTGTDTQYF
TRBV6-2/TRBV6-3	15	NA	TRBD2	TRBJ2-5	TGTGCCAGCAGCCAAGCGGGGGAGACCTCGGAGACCCAGTACTTC	CASSQAGETSETQYF
TRBV7-8	15	NA	NA	TRBJ1-1	TGTGCCAGCAGCTTAGGTTCGCGGGGAGGCACTGAAGCTTTCTTT	CASSLGSRGGTEAFF